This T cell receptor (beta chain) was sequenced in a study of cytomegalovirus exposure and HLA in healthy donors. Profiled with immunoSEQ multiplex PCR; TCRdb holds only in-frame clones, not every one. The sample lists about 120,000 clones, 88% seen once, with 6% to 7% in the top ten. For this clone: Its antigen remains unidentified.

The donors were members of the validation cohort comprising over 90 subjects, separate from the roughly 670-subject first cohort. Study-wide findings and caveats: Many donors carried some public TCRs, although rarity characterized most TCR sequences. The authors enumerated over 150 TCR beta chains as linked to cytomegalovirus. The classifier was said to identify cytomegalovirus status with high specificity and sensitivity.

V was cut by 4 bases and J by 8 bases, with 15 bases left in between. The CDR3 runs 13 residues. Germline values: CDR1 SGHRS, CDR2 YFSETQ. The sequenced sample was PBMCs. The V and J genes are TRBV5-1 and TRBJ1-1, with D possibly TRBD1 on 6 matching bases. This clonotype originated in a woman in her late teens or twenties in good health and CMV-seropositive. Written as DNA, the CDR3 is TGCGCCAGCAGCATACAGGGTCTAGCCGAAGCTTTCTTT. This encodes CASSIQGLAEAFF.